This T cell receptor (beta chain) was sequenced during a study of T cell responses to AZD1222 COVID-19 vaccine. The CDR3 length is 15 residues. Germline V gives CDR1 KGHDR, CDR2 SFDVKD. Trimming at V came to 4 bases and at J to 5 bases, leaving 9 bases not matched to a gene. Data came from immunoSEQ multiplex PCR; TCRdb stores just in-frame clones and leaves some out. The repertoire holds 100,000 to 150,000 clones, over 75% seen once, with 6% to 7.5% in the top ten. This receptor was obtained from an adult in good health. Specimen: peripheral blood, collected on day 0 of AZD1222 vaccination. V is TRBV24-1 and J is TRBJ1-2, with TRBD1 identical over 7 bases. The CDR3, as DNA: TGTGCCACCAGTGACGGACAGGCCGGGGGGTATGGCTACACCTTC. Translating gives CATSDGQAGGYGYTF.